Included here is one TCR beta chain sequence, with context. The V end was cut by 7 bases, the J end by 7 bases, with 13 bases between. The length of the CDR3 is 12 residues. The germline V gene encodes CDR1 WSHSY and CDR2 SAAADI. The sample originates from a study of blood T cell repertoires in COVID-19. Across the whole study: Sample material is recorded as cDNA or gDNA derived from T cells, B-cell-depleted T cells, or PBMCs.

The repertoire was sequenced with immunoSEQ multiplex PCR; TCRdb's copy has only in-frame clones and lacks some. The top ten clones hold 0.75% to 1% of a sample with some 300,000 clones, nearly 90% of them seen once. Participants were aged roughly 18 to 90 years from around 24 US areas. The sample comprised PBMCs or T cells enriched from blood (not recorded which). The chain carries TRBV10-2 and TRBJ1-1; unclear D gene. The clonotype comes from a woman aged 25 to 39 who had recovered from COVID-19. CDR3 amino acids: CASNGGIGEAFF. The CDR3 nucleotides read TGCGCCAGCAACGGAGGAATAGGTGAAGCTTTCTTT.